Listed below are T cell receptor beta chains from one sample, sequenced in a study of neurological immune-mediated disorders. In TCRdb, the 5' RACE reads were re-called with MiXCR into one record per CDR3 protein. The table lists 55,000 to 80,000 distinct CDR3 sequences, 4% to 6% of them singletons, with around 3.3% in the top ten. The sample consisted of PBMCs. The receptors stem from a woman aged 50 to 65 with multiple sclerosis. CDR3s include the opening cysteine and the closing phenylalanine or tryptophan. A D gene is named only where the DNA matches it firmly. A clone size is listed for some rows: how often the clone was seen (once, few, many), or a class if it is expanded.

TRBJ1-1 | many | TRBD1 | TRBV10-3 | CAISESDRGFGTEAFF | TGTGCCATCAGTGAGTCGGACAGGGGATTCGGAACTGAAGCTTTCTTT
TRBJ2-3 | many | . | TRBV9 | CASQTGASTDTQYF | TGTGCCAGCCAGACCGGGGCTAGCACAGATACGCAGTATTTT
TRBJ2-1 | . | . | TRBV3-1 | CASSQGRGSWNEQFF | TGTGCCAGCAGCCAGGGGAGGGGGAGTTGGAATGAGCAGTTCTTC
TRBJ2-5 | many | . | TRBV7-9 | CASSSPIALQTQYF | TGTGCCAGCAGCTCGCCGATAGCCTTGCAGACCCAGTACTTC
TRBJ2-1 | many | . | TRBV3-1 | CASSQEARGLSDEQFF | TGTGCCAGCAGCCAAGAGGCGCGGGGCCTCAGTGATGAGCAGTTCTTC
TRBJ1-5 | many | . | TRBV20-1 | CSASEQGLGNQPQHF | TGCAGTGCTAGCGAACAGGGTCTTGGTAATCAGCCCCAGCATTTT
TRBJ2-7 | many | . | TRBV5-1 | CASSSQGKDEQYF | TGCGCCAGCAGCTCCCAGGGGAAGGACGAGCAGTACTTC
TRBJ2-5 | many | . | TRBV7-2 | CASSLRQGFQETQYF | TGTGCCAGCAGCTTAAGGCAGGGCTTCCAAGAGACCCAGTACTTC
TRBJ2-1 | many | TRBD1 | TRBV4-1 | CASSQPYRGDRYNEQFF | TGCGCCAGCAGCCAACCTTACAGGGGGGATCGGTACAATGAGCAGTTCTTC
TRBJ1-1 | many | . | TRBV3-1 | CASSQDLGGLLSNTEAFF | TGTGCCAGCAGCCAAGATCTTGGGGGCCTTCTCTCGAACACTGAAGCTTTCTTT
TRBJ1-2 | many | . | TRBV6-2/TRBV6-3 | CASTIDSVLADYTF | TGTGCCAGCACCATAGACAGCGTTCTAGCTGACTACACCTTC
TRBJ2-3 | many | TRBD2 | TRBV20-1 | CSAHAGSGGTSTDTQYF | TGCAGTGCTCACGCTGGTAGCGGGGGAACTAGCACAGATACGCAGTATTTT
TRBJ1-5 | . | TRBD1 | TRBV20-1 | CSARPDRDNQPQNF | TGCAGTGCTAGGCCGGACAGGGATAATCAGCCCCAGAATTTT
TRBJ1-6 | many | TRBD1 | TRBV10-3 | CAISEGDRGSSPLHF | TGTGCCATCAGTGAGGGGGACAGGGGGAGTTCACCCCTCCACTTT
TRBJ2-7 | many | . | TRBV2 | CASRTATNEQYF | TGTGCCAGCAGGACTGCGACCAACGAGCAGTACTTC
TRBJ2-1 | many | . | TRBV7-9 | CASSLVPVNEQFF | TGTGCCAGCAGCTTAGTGCCCGTCAATGAGCAGTTCTTC
TRBJ2-2 | many | . | TRBV5-8 | CASSRGQGTNTGELFF | TGTGCCAGCAGCCGGGGGCAGGGGACGAACACCGGGGAGCTGTTTTTT